These 21 T cell receptor beta chains share one sample of origin, sequenced in a study of cytomegalovirus exposure and HLA in healthy donors (dated by TCRdb to 2015 to 2018). The library was built by means of the immunoSEQ multiplex PCR assay. A mixture of 60 forward primers for TCR Vbeta segments and 13 reverse primers for TCR Jbeta segments was used in the multiplex PCR. Entries here come from immuneACCESS through TCRdb and include only in-frame sequences with V and J called. Some clones fail to appear in such tables; in the studies checked, an unresolved V gene covers under half of the shortfall, and the cause of the remainder is unknown. This sample holds approximately 81,000 clones; approximately 69% were observed only once. The leading ten clones occupy about 9.1% of the sample. Sequencing was done on a sample of PBMCs. The receptor source for this set is a man in his forties in good health and CMV-seropositive.

The CDR3 coding sequence is TGTGCCAGCAGCTCGTCCGGGGTCTACGAGCAGTACTTC. This gives the protein CASSSSGVYEQYF. The gene calls are TRBV7-3 and TRBJ2-7; TRBD2 might be the D (5 bases). The CDR3 consists of 13 residues. Trimming took 4 bases from V and 3 from J, leaving 10 bases between them. Germline V gene lookup returns CDR1 SGHTA and CDR2 FQGTGA.

The chain combines TRBV2 with TRBJ1-2, with D unclear. The CDR3 consists of 15 residues. Germline CDR1 and CDR2: SNHLY and FYNNEI. Deletions cut 1 base from V and 5 bases from J, with 14 bases between. CDR3 DNA: TGTGCCAGCAGTGAAGGGGCCCTGGGCCAATATGGCTACACCTTC. Translation: CASSEGALGQYGYTF.

This chain uses TRBV7-9 with TRBJ2-7; 7 bases agree with TRBD2. With 5 bases clipped from V and 2 bases from J, the junction kept 12 bases outside the gene matches. CDR1 and CDR2 (germline): SEHNR, FQNEAQ (reference sequence). The CDR3 runs to 16 residues. The DNA of the CDR3 is TGTGCCAGCAGCCTCACCCTCGGGCGGGGGACCTACGAGCAGTACTTC. This sequence encodes CASSLTLGRGTYEQYF.

The V and J genes are TRBV19 and TRBJ1-1; 9 positions match TRBD1. From germline, CDR1 is LNHDA and CDR2 SQIVND (reference sequence). The V segment lost 3 bases and the J segment 5 bases; nucleotides outside the gene matches: 4. The CDR3 runs 14 residues. CDR3 protein: CASSIGDRATEAFF. The CDR3 nucleotides read TGTGCCAGTAGTATCGGGGACAGGGCTACTGAAGCTTTCTTT. The complete variable domain, with remaining parts taken from reference TRBV19 and TRBJ1-1, reads DGGITQSPKYLFRKEGQNVTLSCEQNLNHDAMYWYRQDPGQGLRLIYYSQIVNDFQKGDIAEGYSVSREKKESFPLTVTSAQKNPTAFYLCASSIGDRATEAFFGQGTRLTVV.

This chain uses TRBV2 with TRBJ2-1, with TRBD2 matching over 7 bases. V shed 4 bases and J 0 bases; nucleotides not matched to a gene: 9. Per the germline V gene, CDR1 is SNHLY and CDR2 is FYNNEI. This CDR3 region has 17 residues. In nucleotides, the CDR3 is TGTGCCAGCAGTGGTGCGGGCGGGAGTGGCTCCTACAATGAGCAGTTCTTC. It encodes CASSGAGGSGSYNEQFF.

The chain uses TRBV18 and TRBJ1-4, with D possibly being TRBD1 (6 bases). The V gene lost 0 bases and the J gene lost 8 bases, with 13 bases spanning the gap. Germline V gene sequence: CDR1 KGHSH, CDR2 LQKENI. CDR3 length: 15 amino acids. The CDR3 DNA follows: TGTGCCAGCTCACCACCGTCAGGGGATGGGGAAAAACTGTTTTTT. Protein product: CASSPPSGDGEKLFF.

There are a few counts of this clone. DNA for the CDR3: TGTGCCAGCAGCTCGGGTTTAGGAAGCGTTGGCACCGGGGAGCTGTTTTTT. Its protein product is CASSSGLGSVGTGELFF. The chain links TRBV5-4 to TRBJ2-2; D remains ambiguous. The V gene's germline CDR1 is SGHNT and CDR2 YYREEE (reference sequence). V gave up 3 bases and J gave up 4 bases, with 19 bases separating them. The CDR3 consists of 17 residues.

The chain carries TRBV28 and TRBJ1-5, with TRBD1 identical over 7 bases. The CDR3 runs to 14 residues. Germline assignment: CDR1 MDHEN and CDR2 SYDVKM. The J segment lost 3 bases and the V segment lost 4 bases, leaving 3 bases of the junction unmatched. The CDR3 reads CASSSDRVNQPQHF. The CDR3 DNA is TGTGCCAGCAGTTCCGACAGGGTCAATCAGCCCCAGCATTTT.

This clone was recorded a few times. CDR3 protein: CASSELAEQFF. Here the CDR3 DNA reads TGTGCCAGCAGTGAATTAGCTGAGCAGTTCTTC. The chain is built from TRBV6-1 and TRBJ2-1, with D uncertain. Germline CDR1 MNHNS, CDR2 SASEGT. The V end lost 2 bases, the J end lost 9 bases, and 5 bases lay between the germline ends. This CDR3 contains 11 residues.

This clone turned up a few times. The chain is built from TRBV15 and TRBJ1-5; possibly TRBD1 for D (6 bases). V was clipped by 4 bases and J by 7 bases, with 14 bases between them. CDR3 length: 14 amino acids. Germline lookup yields CDR1 LNHNV and CDR2 YYDKDF (reference sequence). CDR3 sequence (DNA): TGTGCCACCAGCATCGGGGGGGCGGGACAGCCCCAGCATTTT. Amino acids: CATSIGGAGQPQHF.

The chain uses TRBV6-1 and TRBJ2-1, with TRBD2 identical over 8 bases. Germline loops: CDR1 MNHNS, CDR2 SASEGT. Trimming at V came to 4 bases and at J to 0 bases, leaving 5 bases not matched to a gene. The CDR3 totals 16 residues. The CDR3 nucleotides read TGTGCCAGCAGTGCCCGCAGCGGGAGCTCCTACAATGAGCAGTTCTTC. Amino acid sequence: CASSARSGSSYNEQFF.

The V call is TRBV10-1, the J call TRBJ2-1; TRBD2 aligns across 13 bases. The trim removed 7 bases at V and 5 bases at J, leaving 5 bases unmatched. This CDR3 region has 15 residues. CDR1 is WNHNN and CDR2 is SYGVQD in the germline V gene (reference sequence). DNA of the CDR3: TGCGCCAGCAACCCGGGACTAGCGGGGCACAATGAGCAGTTCTTC. Protein: CASNPGLAGHNEQFF.

The CDR3 loop is CASSWTGTGAFYEQYF. CDR3 sequence (DNA): TGTGCCAGCAGCTGGACGGGGACAGGGGCGTTCTACGAGCAGTACTTC. The chain carries TRBV5-8 and TRBJ2-7, with TRBD1 identical over 10 bases. The CDR3 length is 16 residues. With V trimmed by 3 bases and J by 3 bases, 9 bases remained unmatched. The germline gives CDR1 SGHTS, CDR2 YDEGEE.

The chain is built from TRBV30 and TRBJ1-1, with D uncertain. The germline V and J ends were trimmed by 0 bases and 7 bases, with 6 bases remaining between them. This CDR3 is 11 amino acids long. Germline V gene data show CDR1 as GTSNPN and CDR2 as SVGIG (reference sequence). CDR3 amino acids: CAWSVSLEAFF. The DNA for the CDR3 is TGTGCCTGGAGTGTATCACTTGAAGCTTTCTTT.

This chain connects TRBV19 to TRBJ1-1; perhaps TRBD1 as D (5 bases). Germline values: CDR1 LNHDA, CDR2 SQIVND (reference sequence). The V gene lost 3 bases and the J gene lost 3 bases, with 14 bases spanning the gap. This CDR3 comprises 15 residues. CDR3 in DNA: TGTGCCAGTAGTATCCTCGGGGGTGTTCACACTGAAGCTTTCTTT. Encoded protein: CASSILGGVHTEAFF.

The rearrangement joins TRBV6-5 to TRBJ1-3; TRBD1 matches 7 bases. This CDR3 is built from 13 residues. Looked up from germline, CDR1 is MNHEY and CDR2 is SVGAGI. V shed 6 bases and J 7 bases; nucleotides not matched to a gene: 6. The CDR3 region has the DNA TGTGCCAGCAGCGCAACACAGGGGAACACCATATATTTT. It specifies CASSATQGNTIYF.

The chain employs TRBV18 and TRBJ1-4, with unresolved D. The CDR3 has 14 residues. V was trimmed by 3 bases and J by 5 bases, leaving 10 bases between them. From germline, CDR1 is KGHSH and CDR2 LQKENI. As DNA, the CDR3 is TGTGCCAGCTCACCTTTTGACGGGAATGAAAAACTGTTTTTT. It is translated as CASSPFDGNEKLFF.

This chain uses TRBV6-6 with TRBJ1-2, with D uncertain. Looked up from germline, CDR1 is MNHNY and CDR2 is SVGAGI (reference sequence). The CDR3 is made up of 14 amino acids. The V end was cut by 5 bases, the J end by 8 bases, with 18 bases between. The CDR3 spells CASSTPSSSSGYTF. CDR3 bases: TGTGCCAGCAGTACGCCCTCCAGTTCCTCCGGCTACACCTTC.

The chain links TRBV7-2 to TRBJ1-5; TRBD1 might be the D (6 bases). The CDR3 extends over 14 amino acids. V was pared by 5 bases and J by 4 bases, with 12 bases between. Per the germline V gene, CDR1 is SGHTA and CDR2 is FQGNSA. CDR3 protein: CASSPGHFNQPQHF. The CDR3 DNA reads as TGTGCCAGCAGCCCGGGACATTTTAATCAGCCCCAGCATTTT.

This sequence joins TRBV7-8 and TRBJ1-2, with 9 bases fitting TRBD1. This CDR3 contains 14 residues. Germline assignment: CDR1 SGHVS and CDR2 FQNEAQ. The J segment lost 4 bases and the V segment lost 3 bases, leaving 3 bases of the junction unmatched. In DNA form, the CDR3 reads TGTGCCAGCAGCTTGGGGACAGGGAGCTATGGCTACACCTTC. As protein: CASSLGTGSYGYTF.

The rearrangement joins TRBV9 to TRBJ1-2, with D hard to call. Germline V CDR1 and CDR2: SGDLS, YYNGEE. Trimming shortened V by 0 bases and J by 4 bases, and 4 bases separated the two germline ends. The CDR3 is 12 amino acids. CDR3: CASSVAGYGYTF. The CDR3 DNA reads as TGTGCCAGCAGCGTAGCGGGCTATGGCTACACCTTC.